This T cell receptor beta chain was profiled in a study of blood T cell repertoires in COVID-19. Study-wide context: T cells, B-cell-depleted T cells, or PBMCs supplied cDNA or gDNA.

V gave up 6 bases and J gave up 5 bases; unmatched junction bases: 9. The CDR3 consists of 13 residues. The germline CDR1 and CDR2 sequences are SQVTM and ANQGSEA. Generated by immunoSEQ multiplex PCR, the TCRdb table keeps only in-frame clones and is missing some. Here the sample spans tens of thousands of clones, around three quarters being singletons. Sequenced material: peripheral blood. This TCR was sampled from a human donor in a cohort sampled during active COVID-19. The chain couples TRBV29-1 to TRBJ1-1; 7 nucleotides match TRBD1. Here the CDR3 reads CSVRDSQGTEAFF. DNA for the CDR3: TGCAGCGTGAGGGACAGTCAGGGGACTGAAGCTTTCTTT.